This T cell receptor beta chain was identified during a study of Graves' ophthalmopathy and Graves' hyperthyroidism. Findings and limits, study-wide: Discrimination between ophthalmopathy and stable hyperthyroidism by a 13-signature model showed more than 85% sensitivity and almost 83% specificity. Ophthalmopathy progression predictions by the model showed nearly 75% specificity and 70.59% sensitivity.

The TCR beta CDR3 regions underwent amplification from RNA transcripts. First-round RT-PCR used HTBI primers; second-round multiplex PCR followed. TCRdb reprocessed the multiplex PCR reads with MiXCR, giving one entry per CDR3 protein. The table includes roughly 1.1 million distinct CDR3 sequences, 36% detected once. Aged 18 to 65, the patients with hyperthyroidism had under 2 months' duration and were newly diagnosed. Germline values: CDR1 LGHNA, CDR2 YSLEER. The germline V and J ends were trimmed by 6 bases and 4 bases, with 21 bases remaining between them. This CDR3 is built from 16 residues. At least ten counts were recorded for this clonotype. What it recognizes is unknown.

Sequencing input: peripheral blood or thyroid tissue (not recorded which). The chain has TRBV4-3 and TRBJ1-2; tentatively, D is TRBD1 (6 bases). This TCR derives from an adult man with Graves' hyperthyroidism. CDR3 sequence (DNA): TGCGCCAGCAGTCGTTTCGGGGGCGGAGGGTTCTATGGCTACACCTTC. This translates into CASSRFGGGGFYGYTF.